Below, 26 T cell receptor beta chains from the same sample are listed, as sequenced in a study of blood T cell repertoires in COVID-19. TCRdb keeps only in-frame clones here, not all; method: immunoSEQ multiplex PCR. This sample has approximately 250,000 clones, with about nine tenths found just once. The sequenced sample consisted of peripheral blood. The origin of the receptors is a man aged 25-45 years who had recovered from COVID-19.

The chain recombines TRBV5-1 with TRBJ2-3, with a possible D match to TRBD2 (6 bases). The CDR3 runs 14 residues. Trimming took off 2 bases at V and 6 bases at J, with 13 bases between the two ends. Germline values: CDR1 SGHRS, CDR2 YFSETQ. The CDR3 is CASSLDTAGDTQYF. CDR3 nucleotides: TGCGCCAGCAGCTTAGACACCGCGGGGGATACGCAGTATTTT.

The chain carries TRBV3-1 (or the pseudogene TRBV3-2) and TRBJ2-5; 10 bases agree with TRBD2. Germline CDR1 and CDR2: LGHDT and YNNKEL (reference sequence). CDR3 length: 18 amino acids. J gave up 5 bases and V 4 bases, and 16 bases lay outside the gene matches. CDR3 residues: CASSLNPSGGAGWETQYF. DNA of the CDR3: TGTGCCAGCAGCCTAAACCCCAGCGGGGGGGCAGGATGGGAGACCCAGTACTTC.

The chain has TRBV6-6 and TRBJ1-1; 9 bases agree with TRBD1. From germline, CDR1 is MNHNY and CDR2 SVGAGI (reference sequence). J lost 5 bases, V lost 6 bases, and 4 bases had no gene match. The CDR3 spans 13 residues. CDR3 coding DNA: TGTGCCAGCAGCCAAGACAGGGGGACTGAAGCTTTCTTT. Amino acid sequence: CASSQDRGTEAFF.

The genes are TRBV6-5 and TRBJ2-7, with D possibly TRBD2 on 6 matching bases. Looked up from germline, CDR1 is MNHEY and CDR2 is SVGAGI. The CDR3 covers 15 residues. Trimming pared 2 bases from V and 2 bases from J, leaving 13 bases between. CDR3 nucleotide sequence: TGTGCCAGCAGTTACGAGGCTAGCGCCACCTACGAGCAGTACTTC. Its protein is CASSYEASATYEQYF.

The genes are TRBV24-1 and TRBJ1-2; no clear D. This CDR3 is 11 amino acids long. Germline CDR1 reads KGHDR; CDR2 reads SFDVKD. V was pared by 4 bases and J by 6 bases, with 5 bases between. The CDR3 bases are TGTGCCACCAGTGAAAGAGATGGCTACACCTTC. The encoded protein is CATSERDGYTF.

The count of this clone is one. The chain couples TRBV7-9 to TRBJ1-4, with a weak D call TRBD1 (6 bases). The germline gives CDR1 SEHNR, CDR2 FQNEAQ (reference sequence). With 7 bases removed from V and 3 bases from J, the gap between germline ends came to 18 bases. CDR3 length equals 16 residues. CDR3 in amino acids: CASTRYGTGPNEKLFF. The CDR3 DNA reads TGTGCCAGCACCCGTTATGGTACAGGGCCTAATGAAAAACTGTTTTTT.

This chain uses TRBV9 with TRBJ1-5; tentatively, D is TRBD1 (6 bases). This CDR3 has 14 residues. The V gene's germline CDR1 is SGDLS and CDR2 YYNGEE. V gave up 0 bases and J gave up 7 bases, with 11 bases separating them. The CDR3, as DNA: TGTGCCAGCAGCGTAGGAGGGGGGGGGCAGCCCCAGCATTTT. It specifies CASSVGGGGQPQHF. Full variable domain (remainder filled in from reference TRBV9 and TRBJ1-5): DSGVTQTPKHLITATGQRVTLRCSPRSGDLSVYWYQQSLDQGLQFLIQYYNGEERAKGNILERFSAQQFPDLHSELNLSSLELGDSALYFCASSVGGGGQPQHFGDGTRLSIL.

This sequence joins TRBV6-5 and TRBJ1-5, with D perhaps matching TRBD1 (6 bases). Trimming stripped 10 bases from V and 4 bases from J, with 17 bases between. Germline-derived CDR1 and CDR2 are MNHEY and SVGAGI. The CDR3 extends over 14 amino acids. The CDR3: CATGQFFSNQPQHF. The CDR3, as DNA: TGTGCCACCGGACAGTTCTTCAGTAATCAGCCCCAGCATTTT.

This chain links TRBV6-6 with TRBJ1-4; D unclear. The germline gives CDR1 MNHNY, CDR2 SVGAGI (reference sequence). This CDR3 has 15 residues. Trimming took 2 bases from V and 4 from J, leaving 11 bases between them. The CDR3 region is CASSYLQTYNEKLFF. Here the CDR3 DNA reads TGTGCCAGCAGTTACCTTCAGACTTATAATGAAAAACTGTTTTTT.

V and J are TRBV7-2 and TRBJ1-5; a weak D match, TRBD1 (5 bases). This CDR3 comprises 13 residues. CDR1 is SGHTA, CDR2 FQGNSA, per germline. Trimming pared 5 bases from V and 6 bases from J, leaving 11 bases between. CDR3 residues: CASSPPTGQPQHF. For the CDR3, the DNA is TGTGCCAGCAGCCCGCCAACAGGTCAGCCCCAGCATTTT.

The chain carries TRBV9 and TRBJ2-2; the D gene is possibly TRBD2 (6 bases). V was shortened by 6 bases and J by 1 base, with 13 bases between the two germline ends. The CDR3 runs 15 residues. Germline values: CDR1 SGDLS, CDR2 YYNGEE. CDR3 sequence reads: CASKSGRGNTGELFF. Written as DNA, the CDR3 is TGTGCCAGCAAGTCGGGGCGGGGGAACACCGGGGAGCTGTTTTTT.

V is TRBV7-6 and J is TRBJ2-3; D perhaps matches TRBD2 (6 bases). This CDR3 has 15 residues. Trimming left V 0 bases short and J 4 bases short, with 11 bases between. Germline V gives CDR1 SGHVS, CDR2 FNYEAQ. CDR3 in amino acids: CASSLAGGIADTQYF. The CDR3 DNA follows: TGTGCCAGCAGCTTAGCGGGGGGTATAGCAGATACGCAGTATTTT.

The J gene is TRBJ1-1, the V gene TRBV7-9; D remains ambiguous. This CDR3 spans 14 amino acids. Germline CDR1 SEHNR, CDR2 FQNEAQ (reference sequence). V lost 3 bases, J lost 5 bases, and 13 bases lay in between. The CDR3 DNA is TGTGCCAGCAGCTTCCAGGTGACGGTGACTGAAGCTTTCTTT. The encoded protein is CASSFQVTVTEAFF.

This rearrangement joins TRBV9 to TRBJ1-2, with 10 bases fitting TRBD1. V gave up 3 bases and J gave up 7 bases; unmatched junction bases: 6. The CDR3 spans 14 residues. The V gene's germline CDR1 is SGDLS and CDR2 YYNGEE. This CDR3 reads CASSGGQGVGGYTF. The CDR3 DNA follows: TGTGCCAGCAGCGGAGGACAGGGGGTAGGTGGCTACACCTTC.

This chain uses TRBV7-8 with TRBJ2-1; 9 nucleotides align to TRBD1. The CDR3 extends over 18 amino acids. Germline assignment: CDR1 SGHVS and CDR2 FQNEAQ. With V trimmed by 5 bases and J by 5 bases, 16 bases remained unmatched. CDR3 bases: TGTGCCAGCAGCACTAGGGGGTTGGGACAGGGAAGGAACAATGAGCAGTTCTTC. Protein product: CASSTRGLGQGRNNEQFF.

The chain uses TRBV7-9 and TRBJ1-4, with 7 bases aligning to TRBD1. After removal of 9 bases from V and 0 bases from J, the junction contained 10 bases not matched to a gene. CDR1 is SEHNR and CDR2 is FQNEAQ in the germline V gene (reference sequence). The CDR3 length is 16 residues. The CDR3 nucleotides are TGTGCCAGTTCCCGGGACAGCTATGCAACTAATGAAAAACTGTTTTTT. Its protein is CASSRDSYATNEKLFF.

The rearrangement links TRBV29-1 to TRBJ2-7; TRBD2 matches 9 bases. The CDR3 covers 14 residues. J was trimmed by 2 bases and V by 1 base; bases with no gene match: 3. Looked up from germline, CDR1 is SQVTM and CDR2 is ANQGSEA. The CDR3 here is CSVEVSGGPYEQYF. CDR3 coding DNA: TGCAGCGTTGAAGTTAGCGGGGGTCCCTACGAGCAGTACTTC.

The V call is TRBV19, the J call TRBJ1-4, with TRBD1 matching 9 bases. V lost 6 bases to trimming and J lost 6 bases; unmatched junction nucleotides: 8. The CDR3 spans 15 residues. From germline, CDR1 is LNHDA and CDR2 SQIVND (reference sequence). The chain's CDR3 is CASSRDRDEDEKLFF. In DNA, the CDR3 is TGTGCCAGTAGCCGGGACAGGGACGAGGATGAAAAACTGTTTTTT.

CDR3 in DNA: TGTGCCAGCAGTTACTCGACCTTTAAGGGGAACTACGAGCAGTACTTC. Translation gives CASSYSTFKGNYEQYF. The chain combines TRBV6-2 or TRBV6-3 with TRBJ2-7; tentatively, D is TRBD1 (5 bases). There are 16 residues in the CDR3. The V end lost 0 bases, the J end lost 3 bases, and 15 bases lay between the germline ends. Germline V gene sequence: CDR1 MNHEY, CDR2 SVGEGT.

V is TRBV5-4 and J is TRBJ2-7, with 7 bases fitting TRBD2. From germline, CDR1 is SGHNT and CDR2 YYREEE (reference sequence). The length of the CDR3 is 14 residues. Trimming at V came to 4 bases and at J to 3 bases, leaving 7 bases not matched to a gene. CDR3 loop: CASSSGTAVYEQYF. The CDR3 nucleotides are TGTGCCAGCAGCAGCGGGACTGCAGTCTACGAGCAGTACTTC.

The chain combines TRBV19 with TRBJ2-5; tentatively, D is TRBD2 (5 bases). CDR1 LNHDA and CDR2 SQIVND come from the germline V gene (reference sequence). This CDR3 comprises 15 residues. The V and J ends lost 4 bases and 2 bases respectively, with 14 bases between them. Written as DNA, the CDR3 is TGTGCCAGTAGTAACCCAAGCGGAGGTCAAGAGACCCAGTACTTC. Encoded protein: CASSNPSGGQETQYF.

The chain has TRBV12-5 and TRBJ2-5; D perhaps matches TRBD1 (6 bases). The germline CDR1 and CDR2 sequences are LGHNT and FRNRAP. Trimming removed 7 bases from V and 2 bases from J, with 14 bases in between. CDR3 size: 14 residues. CDR3 residues: CASAKDSTQETQYF. The CDR3 nucleotides are TGTGCTAGTGCCAAGGACAGCACTCAAGAGACCCAGTACTTC. Using reference TRBV12-5 and TRBJ2-5 for the parts outside the CDR3, the full variable domain is DARVTQTPRHKVTEMGQEVTMRCQPILGHNTVFWYRQTMMQGLELLAYFRNRAPLDDSGMPKDRFSAEMPDATLATLKIQPSEPRDSAVYFCASAKDSTQETQYFGPGTRLLVL.

The genes are TRBV12-3 or TRBV12-4 and TRBJ2-7; 7 bases match TRBD1. This CDR3 contains 13 residues. Losses at the gene ends were 4 bases for V and 3 bases for J; bases not matched to a gene: 3. DNA for the CDR3: TGTGCCAGCAGTTCCGGGACAGACTACGAGCAGTACTTC. Its protein is CASSSGTDYEQYF.

The chain carries TRBV12-5 and TRBJ1-2, with 10 bases lining up with TRBD1. V shed 7 bases, J shed 3 bases, and the junction held 8 bases outside the gene matches. The CDR3 has 15 residues. The germline V gene encodes CDR1 LGHNT and CDR2 FRNRAP. The CDR3 nucleotides read TGTGCTAGTGCCGACTCCGGGACAGGGGACTATGGCTACACCTTC. It yields the protein CASADSGTGDYGYTF. Based on the CDR3 plus reference TRBV12-5 and TRBJ1-2, the full variable domain is DARVTQTPRHKVTEMGQEVTMRCQPILGHNTVFWYRQTMMQGLELLAYFRNRAPLDDSGMPKDRFSAEMPDATLATLKIQPSEPRDSAVYFCASADSGTGDYGYTFGSGTRLTVV.

This clone was found once. The genes are TRBV3-1 (or the pseudogene TRBV3-2) and TRBJ2-3; 9 nucleotides match TRBD2. Losses at the gene ends were 1 base for V and 6 bases for J; bases not matched to a gene: 8. In germline, CDR1 is LGHDT, CDR2 YNNKEL (reference sequence). The CDR3 length is 16 residues. DNA for the CDR3: TGTGCCAGCAGCCAAGTGAGCGGGGGGCTTGAGGATACGCAGTATTTT. It translates to CASSQVSGGLEDTQYF.

The chain combines TRBV5-6 with TRBJ2-5; perhaps TRBD1 as D (6 bases). In germline, CDR1 is SGHDT, CDR2 YYEEEE. This CDR3 spans 11 amino acids. With 5 bases removed from V and 6 bases from J, the gap between germline ends came to 8 bases. The CDR3 is CASSWGQTQYF. The CDR3 DNA reads as TGTGCCAGCAGTTGGGGGCAGACCCAGTACTTC.